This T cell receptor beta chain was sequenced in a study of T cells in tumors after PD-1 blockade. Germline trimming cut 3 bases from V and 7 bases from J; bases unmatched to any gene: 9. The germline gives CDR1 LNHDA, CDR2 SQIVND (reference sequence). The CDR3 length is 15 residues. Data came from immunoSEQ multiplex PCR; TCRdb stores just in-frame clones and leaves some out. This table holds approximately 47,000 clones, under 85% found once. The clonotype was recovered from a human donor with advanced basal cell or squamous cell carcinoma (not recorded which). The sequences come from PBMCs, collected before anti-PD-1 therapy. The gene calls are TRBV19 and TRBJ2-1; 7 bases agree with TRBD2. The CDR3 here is CASSMVWTSGNEQFF. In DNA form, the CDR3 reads TGTGCCAGTAGTATGGTTTGGACTAGTGGGAATGAGCAGTTCTTC.